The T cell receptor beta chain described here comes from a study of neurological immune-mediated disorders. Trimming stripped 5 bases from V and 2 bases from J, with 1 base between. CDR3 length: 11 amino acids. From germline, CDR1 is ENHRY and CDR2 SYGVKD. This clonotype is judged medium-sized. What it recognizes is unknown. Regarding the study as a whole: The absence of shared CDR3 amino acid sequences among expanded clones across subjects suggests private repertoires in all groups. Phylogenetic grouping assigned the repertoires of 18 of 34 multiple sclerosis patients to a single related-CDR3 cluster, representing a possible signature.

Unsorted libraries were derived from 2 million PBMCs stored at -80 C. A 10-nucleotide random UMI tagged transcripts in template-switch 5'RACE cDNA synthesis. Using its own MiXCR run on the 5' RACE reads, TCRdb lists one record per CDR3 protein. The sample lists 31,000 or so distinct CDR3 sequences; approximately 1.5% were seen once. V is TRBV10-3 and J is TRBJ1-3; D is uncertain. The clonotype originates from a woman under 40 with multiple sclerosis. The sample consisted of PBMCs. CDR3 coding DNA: TGTGCCATCAGTCCTGGAAACACCATATATTTT. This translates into CAISPGNTIYF.